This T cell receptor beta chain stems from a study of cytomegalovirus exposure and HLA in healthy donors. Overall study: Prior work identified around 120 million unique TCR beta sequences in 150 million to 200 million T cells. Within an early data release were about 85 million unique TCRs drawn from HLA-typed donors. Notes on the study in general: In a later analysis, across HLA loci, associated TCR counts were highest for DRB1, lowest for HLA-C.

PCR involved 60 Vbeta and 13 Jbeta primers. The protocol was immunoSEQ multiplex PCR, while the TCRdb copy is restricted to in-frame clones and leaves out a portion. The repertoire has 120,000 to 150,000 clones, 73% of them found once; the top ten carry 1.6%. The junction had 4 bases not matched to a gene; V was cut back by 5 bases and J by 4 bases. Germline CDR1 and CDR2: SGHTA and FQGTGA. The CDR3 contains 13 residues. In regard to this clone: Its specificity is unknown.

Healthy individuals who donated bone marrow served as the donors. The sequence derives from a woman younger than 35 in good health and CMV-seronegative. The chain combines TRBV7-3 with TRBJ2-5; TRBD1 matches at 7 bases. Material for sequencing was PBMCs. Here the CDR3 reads CASSKGALETQYF. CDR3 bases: TGTGCCAGCAGCAAGGGGGCCTTAGAGACCCAGTACTTC.